This T cell receptor beta chain originates from a study of blood T cell repertoires in COVID-19. About the research overall: Material from acute and convalescent COVID-19 was sourced from the United States, Italy and Spain.

In the source study's methods: Amplification of reference gene primers was used by the study to estimate nucleated cell counts. Assay used: immunoSEQ multiplex PCR; TCRdb lists only in-frame clones, some missing. From that table come the V and J calls and clone size; the DNA was used to work out D and trimming. Among almost 350,000 clones, roughly 90% were seen once, and the ten largest hold just over 1%. In its sample, this clone was seen a few times. The CDR3 runs to 15 residues. Trimming removed 4 bases at V and 0 bases at J, with 12 bases between. The V gene's germline CDR1 is KGHDR and CDR2 SFDVKD.

The receptor was derived from a woman younger than 45 who had been exposed to COVID-19. Sequenced material: PBMCs or T cells enriched from blood (not recorded which). The gene calls are TRBV24-1 and TRBJ2-7; D may be TRBD1 (6 bases). The CDR3 DNA follows: TGTGCCACCAGTGACATTCGGGACAACTCCTACGAGCAGTACTTC. Its translation: CATSDIRDNSYEQYF.